The 22 T cell receptor beta chains listed next were all sequenced from one sample in a study of blood T cell repertoires in COVID-19. Clones were sequenced by immunoSEQ multiplex PCR, and TCRdb holds only the in-frame ones, with some missing. In the table there are 95,000 to 100,000 clones, roughly 79% of which are singletons. Material for sequencing was peripheral blood. Source of these receptors: an older man with acute or convalescent COVID-19.

The V gene is TRBV6-5, the J gene TRBJ1-3; 7 nucleotides align to TRBD1. CDR1 MNHEY and CDR2 SVGAGI come from the germline V gene. The CDR3 spans 14 residues. The J segment lost 2 bases and the V segment lost 6 bases, leaving 4 bases of the junction unmatched. The CDR3, as DNA: TGTGCCAGCAGGGTGCAGGGGGCTGGAAACACCATATATTTT. Protein: CASRVQGAGNTIYF.

The chain employs TRBV6-5 and TRBJ1-5; the D gene is possibly TRBD1 (5 bases). CDR3 length equals 14 residues. Trimming stripped 2 bases from V and 7 bases from J, with 12 bases between. The germline gives CDR1 MNHEY, CDR2 SVGAGI. The CDR3 is CASSYTQGGQPQHF. The CDR3 DNA follows: TGTGCCAGCAGTTACACTCAGGGAGGCCAGCCCCAGCATTTT.

The gene calls are TRBV9 and TRBJ2-7, with TRBD1 identical over 7 bases. This CDR3 comprises 13 residues. The junction had 4 bases not matched to a gene; V was cut back by 3 bases and J by 4 bases. Germline V gene sequence: CDR1 SGDLS, CDR2 YYNGEE. CDR3 DNA sequence: TGTGCCAGCAGCGGGACAGGAGATTACGAGCAGTACTTC. Its protein is CASSGTGDYEQYF.

The chain carries TRBV2 and TRBJ2-7; 7 bases are a match to TRBD1. Germline CDR1 and CDR2: SNHLY and FYNNEI. This CDR3 spans 13 amino acids. V lost 5 bases and J lost 7; bases outside the gene matches: 8. CDR3 in DNA: TGTGCCAGCAGTTTCGACAGGGCAAGGGAGCAGTACTTC. Translating gives CASSFDRAREQYF.

The V and J genes are TRBV6-5 and TRBJ2-3; TRBD1 might be the D (6 bases). Germline CDR1 is MNHEY and CDR2 is SVGAGI. Trimming cost V 6 bases and J 4 bases, with 17 bases left between them. The CDR3 extends over 15 amino acids. CDR3 bases: TGTGCCAGCAGGGATAACTCAGGGGCGTCAGATACGCAGTATTTT. Residues: CASRDNSGASDTQYF.

This chain uses TRBV3-1 (or the pseudogene TRBV3-2) with TRBJ2-7; TRBD2 matches 11 bases. This CDR3 has 16 amino acids. Germline V gene data show CDR1 as LGHDT and CDR2 as YNNKEL (reference sequence). V was pared by 2 bases and J by 4 bases, with 7 bases of the junction left unmatched. As DNA, the CDR3 is TGTGCCAGCAGCCAAACCGGGACTAGCGGATCGTACGAGCAGTACTTC. Translated, it gives CASSQTGTSGSYEQYF.

CDR3 nucleotide sequence: TGTGCCAGCAGCGAGGCCGACAGGGTCAATCAGCCCCAGCATTTT. Amino acid sequence: CASSEADRVNQPQHF. V usage is TRBV6-5 and J usage is TRBJ1-5, with 7 bases that match TRBD1. Germline V gene lookup returns CDR1 MNHEY and CDR2 SVGAGI. Trimming at V came to 6 bases and at J to 3 bases, leaving 8 bases not matched to a gene. The CDR3 is 15 residues long.

The chain uses TRBV27 and TRBJ2-7, with 7 bases matching TRBD2. The CDR3 loop spans 18 amino acids. With 3 bases clipped from V and 2 bases from J, the junction kept 16 bases outside the gene matches. The V gene's germline CDR1 is MNHEY and CDR2 SMNVEV (reference sequence). CDR3: CASSFTRPGRAQTYEQYF. CDR3 bases: TGTGCCAGCAGTTTCACCCGCCCGGGGAGGGCTCAAACCTACGAGCAGTACTTC.

V is TRBV28 and J is TRBJ1-5, with D possibly matching TRBD1 (6 bases). The CDR3 consists of 15 residues. Germline V CDR1 and CDR2: MDHEN, SYDVKM. V gave up 5 bases and J gave up 8 bases, with 19 bases separating them. In nucleotides, the CDR3 is TGTGCCAGCAGTCGGGGGGGCGGCAAGTATGAGCCCCAGCATTTT. As protein: CASSRGGGKYEPQHF.

The chain employs TRBV6-5 and TRBJ2-7; TRBD1 might be the D (6 bases). Germline values: CDR1 MNHEY, CDR2 SVGAGI. The germline V and J ends were trimmed by 6 bases and 4 bases, with 10 bases remaining between them. This CDR3 has 12 residues. The CDR3 loop is CASSATGYEQYF. The CDR3 nucleotides are TGTGCCAGCAGCGCAACAGGGTACGAGCAGTACTTC.

The V and J genes are TRBV28 and TRBJ2-5; 7 bases are shared with TRBD2. V dropped 7 bases and J dropped 4; count of bases not matched to a gene: 9. The CDR3 is 14 residues long. Germline V lookup: CDR1 MDHEN, CDR2 SYDVKM. The CDR3 coding sequence is TGTGCCAGCACCATCCAGCGGGGTTCAGAGACCCAGTACTTC. It specifies CASTIQRGSETQYF.

This clone was seen a few times. The V and J genes are TRBV6-5 and TRBJ1-2; 7 bases line up with TRBD1. Germline V gene data show CDR1 as MNHEY and CDR2 as SVGAGI. The CDR3 is 12 amino acids. V dropped 6 bases and J dropped 5; count of bases not matched to a gene: 3. CDR3 amino acids: CASRLTGYGYTF. The CDR3 nucleotides read TGTGCCAGCAGGTTGACAGGGTATGGCTACACCTTC.

This chain uses TRBV7-8 with TRBJ2-3; 9 bases agree with TRBD2. The CDR3 has 14 amino acids. After removal of 8 bases from V and 4 bases from J, the junction contained 7 bases not matched to a gene. Germline CDR1 and CDR2: SGHVS and FQNEAQ. The DNA of the CDR3 is TGTGCCAGCTTGGGCGGGGGGGCGGCAGATACGCAGTATTTT. It is translated as CASLGGGAADTQYF. Variable domain in full (rest from reference TRBV7-8 and TRBJ2-3): GAGVSQSPRYKVAKRGQDVALRCDPISGHVSLFWYQQALGQGPEFLTYFQNEAQLDKSGLPSDRFFAERPEGSVSTLKIQRTQQEDSAVYLCASLGGGAADTQYFGPGTRLTVL.

V usage is TRBV28 and J usage is TRBJ1-1, with TRBD1 matching 7 bases. The CDR3 length is 13 residues. Looked up from germline, CDR1 is MDHEN and CDR2 is SYDVKM. V gave up 2 bases and J gave up 6 bases; unmatched junction bases: 3. This CDR3 reads CASSLGTEPEAFF. CDR3 DNA sequence: TGTGCCAGCAGTTTAGGGACAGAACCTGAAGCTTTCTTT.

This clone was counted once. The chain combines TRBV19 with TRBJ1-2; unclear D gene. Germline CDR1 reads LNHDA; CDR2 reads SQIVND (reference sequence). This CDR3 comprises 14 residues. Trimming shortened V by 5 bases and J by 3 bases, and 13 bases separated the two germline ends. The DNA for the CDR3 is TGTGCCAGTAGTTCAACATCGGGAGACTATGGCTACACCTTC. Translated, it gives CASSSTSGDYGYTF.

The CDR3 reads CASSHRRAGGTYEQYF. The CDR3 DNA reads as TGTGCCAGCAGCCATCGGAGGGCAGGGGGAACCTACGAGCAGTACTTC. V is TRBV3-1 (or the pseudogene TRBV3-2) and J is TRBJ2-7; a weak D match, TRBD1 (7 bases). Germline V gene data show CDR1 as LGHDT and CDR2 as YNNKEL (reference sequence). The V end lost 3 bases, the J end lost 2 bases, and 17 bases lay between the germline ends. The CDR3 consists of 16 residues.

In nucleotides, the CDR3 is TGTGCCAGCAGTACCCACCAGGGGAGCGAGCAGTACTTC. Protein product: CASSTHQGSEQYF. The rearrangement joins TRBV14 to TRBJ2-7; maybe TRBD1 (6 bases). Germline assignment: CDR1 SGHDN and CDR2 FVKESK. CDR3 length equals 13 residues. Trimming removed 6 bases from V and 6 bases from J, with 15 bases in between.

This clone was found a few times. The chain couples TRBV7-2 to TRBJ2-3; D is unresolved. Germline assignment: CDR1 SGHTA and CDR2 FQGNSA. Trimming cost V 2 bases and J 2 bases, with 11 bases left between them. The CDR3 spans 15 residues. The CDR3 protein is CASSLTGLNTDTQYF. The CDR3 DNA reads as TGTGCCAGCAGCTTAACGGGTCTGAACACAGATACGCAGTATTTT.

V usage is TRBV5-1 and J usage is TRBJ2-2, with 9 bases that match TRBD2. Germline CDR1 and CDR2: SGHRS and YFSETQ. V shed 10 bases, J shed 5 bases, and the junction held 9 bases outside the gene matches. The CDR3 contains 14 residues. The CDR3 loop reads CASKSREGTGELFF. The CDR3 DNA reads as TGCGCCTCAAAGTCGCGGGAGGGTACCGGGGAGCTGTTTTTT.

J is TRBJ2-4 and V is TRBV15, with 8 bases matching TRBD2. Germline lookup yields CDR1 LNHNV and CDR2 YYDKDF (reference sequence). The CDR3 length is 13 residues. The ends lost 3 bases at V and 9 bases at J; junction bases unmatched: 4. The CDR3 DNA reads TGTGCCACCAGCAGGGCGGGACTAGGCATTCAGTACTTC. As protein: CATSRAGLGIQYF.

The genes are TRBV10-3 and TRBJ1-1, with D hard to call. Germline V gene data show CDR1 as ENHRY and CDR2 as SYGVKD. This CDR3 is built from 13 residues. V lost 5 bases and J lost 0, with 7 bases in between. For the CDR3, the DNA is TGTGCCATCAGTCAGGTGCTGAACACTGAAGCTTTCTTT. The encoded protein is CAISQVLNTEAFF.

The rearrangement links TRBV19 to TRBJ2-1, with TRBD2 matching over 11 bases. V lost 0 bases and J lost 4; bases outside the gene matches: 8. CDR3 size: 18 residues. Germline V gene data show CDR1 as LNHDA and CDR2 as SQIVND (reference sequence). CDR3 loop: CASSIDGSGLAAYNEQFF. Written as DNA, the CDR3 is TGTGCCAGTAGTATAGATGGGTCGGGACTAGCGGCTTACAATGAGCAGTTCTTC.